This TCR beta chain appears in the sequencing data of a study of identical twins. There were only healthy Caucasians among the donors. CDR3 size: 14 residues. Between the trimmed V and J ends, which lost 7 bases and 3 bases, there was a span of 15 bases. From germline, CDR1 is SNHLY and CDR2 FYNNEI. General study findings and limits: Conclusions rested on cross-sectional statistics rather than following the same donors.

This clonotype was seen a few times. Its antigen remains unidentified. MiXCR, applied by TCRdb to the 5' RACE reads, yields one record per CDR3 protein. The sample lists around 680,000 distinct CDR3 sequences, over 8.5% seen once, with 0.8% to 1% in the top ten. The data were also submitted as part of a second study, on yellow fever vaccine responses in identical twins.

The sample consisted of PBMCs. V gene TRBV2 combines with J gene TRBJ2-5; tentative D call: TRBD1 (6 bases). The TCR was taken from a woman younger than 35 in good health. CDR3 nucleotide sequence: TGTGCCAGCAACGAACTAAACAGGGAAGAGACCCAGTACTTC. Translated, it gives CASNELNREETQYF. Variable domain in full (rest from reference TRBV2 and TRBJ2-5): EPEVTQTPSHQVTQMGQEVILRCVPISNHLYFYWYRQILGQKVEFLVSFYNNEISEKSEIFDDQFSVERPDGSNFTLKIRSTKLEDSAMYFCASNELNREETQYFGPGTRLLVL.